Sequencing of this TCR beta chain was carried out in a study of blood T cell repertoires in COVID-19. In germline, CDR1 is GTSNPN, CDR2 SVGIG (reference sequence). CDR3 length: 13 amino acids. V was clipped by 1 base and J by 5 bases, with 9 bases between them. Here immunoSEQ multiplex PCR was the method, and the copy in TCRdb shows in-frame clones only, minus some. Among nearly 300,000 clones listed, approximately 88% were seen once. The Seattle site enrolled patients during active infection and followed them longitudinally. This receptor was obtained from a human donor with COVID-19, enrolled during active disease. The donor label of this sample is uncertain. Specimen: peripheral blood. This rearrangement joins TRBV30 to TRBJ1-5; D unresolved. The DNA for the CDR3 is TGTGCCTGGAGTGATAACGGGTATCAGCCCCAGCATTTT. This codes for CAWSDNGYQPQHF.